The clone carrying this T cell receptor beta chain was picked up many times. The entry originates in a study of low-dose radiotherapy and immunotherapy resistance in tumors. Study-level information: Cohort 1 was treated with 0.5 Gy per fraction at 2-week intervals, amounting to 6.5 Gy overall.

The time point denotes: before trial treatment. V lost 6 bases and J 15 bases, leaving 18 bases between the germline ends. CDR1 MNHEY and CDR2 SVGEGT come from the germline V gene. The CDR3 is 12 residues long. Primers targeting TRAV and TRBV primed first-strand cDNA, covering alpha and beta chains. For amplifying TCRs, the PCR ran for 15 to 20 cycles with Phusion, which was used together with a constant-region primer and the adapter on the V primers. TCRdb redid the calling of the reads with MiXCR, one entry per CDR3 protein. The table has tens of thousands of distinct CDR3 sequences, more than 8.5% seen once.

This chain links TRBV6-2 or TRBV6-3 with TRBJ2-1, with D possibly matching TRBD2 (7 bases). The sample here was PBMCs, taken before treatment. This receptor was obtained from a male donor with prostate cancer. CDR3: CASRSLAEGVFF. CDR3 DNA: TGTGCCAGCAGGTCGCTAGCGGAGGGGGTGTTCTTC.